The TCR beta chain under discussion was sequenced for a study of shared clonotypes between healthy human individuals (dated by TCRdb to 2020 to 2022). In the study overall: A couple of women and a few men aged 18 to 49 years were included in the cohort. For each donor, CD4 naive and CD4 memory were each given three plates, CD8 naive was given two plates, and CD8 memory was given one plate. The study deeply sequenced blood TCR repertoires of roughly five healthy adults to estimate repertoire size and the extent of clonotype sharing between individuals. To increase sequencing depth and limit assay-specific biases, TCR repertoire library preparation and sequencing were carried out by different laboratories using diverse techniques. Each donor's leukapheresis produced roughly between roughly 0.85 and 10 billion PBMCs. Points the paper makes about the study in general: Larger estimated clonotype richness was generally found for naive subsets than for memory subsets. Sampling was limited to blood, and TCR repertoires in tissue likely differ from TCR repertoires in blood. Higher generation probabilities were observed for clonotypes shared by all four sorted-subset donors than for non-shared clonotypes. Pairwise subsampling led to the expectation that sequencing depth would affect the degree of clonotype sharing among donors. The genetic and exposure-history diversity represented was limited by the small number of donors. About 5% of naive CD4, 3.5% of naive CD8, 2.3% of memory CD4, and roughly 0.4% of memory CD8 clonotypes were shared across four donors. Even with the large sequencing depth, rarefaction of the sorted-subset datasets indicated that sequencing was incomplete.

A single count supports this clone. The antigen it recognizes is unknown. Base qualities are not provided; no much larger clone lies one nucleotide away. The same CDR3 is also encoded by other DNA sequences in this sample. Using the deep immunoSEQ assay, TCR CDR3 regions were amplified from genomic DNA by multiplex PCR. Genomic DNA extracted from each cell subset was distributed evenly over all wells of several immunoSEQ 96-well plates, and each plate served as one replicate. For sorted subsets, around 200 ng genomic DNA, equal to about 30,000 T cell genomes, was loaded into each replicate PCR. The purified libraries were quantified using a Qubit 3.0 fluorometer, sized with a Bioanalyzer 2100, and then quantified again using the KAPA Library Quantification kit. Every immunoSEQ 96-well plate was sequenced on a dedicated single-read 150-cycle Illumina NextSeq 550 flow cell. As for the authors' bioinformatics: Because only junctional sequences without quality scores were contained in the immunoSEQ output, filtering matching that applied to full-length reads could not be performed. Sequences were annotated with PyIR, a Python wrapper for IgBLAST v1.9, and V/J genes and CDR3 were assigned using IMGT germline references. Reads were removed for weak V/J assignments (E-value above 1e-6), missing CDR3, stop codons, out-of-frame junctions, or ambiguous translated residues. V3J clonotypes were defined by identical inferred V gene, J gene, and CDR3 amino acid sequence. The percentage overlap between two repertoires was calculated by dividing the number of shared unique clonotypes by the size of the smaller repertoire. Three approaches were used to assess repertoire richness: RTK rarefaction, the Chao1 estimator, and Recon v2.1 estimates of unobserved clonotypes. Generation probabilities were computed with OLGA for all TCRbeta clonotypes obtained by the gDNA method from a handful of donors. TCRdb mirrors the immuneACCESS table, restricted to in-frame sequences. Some clones are absent from its copies; in checked studies, under half trace to an unresolved V gene, and the reason for the others is unknown. V, J and clone size are those of that table, while D and trimming were read from the DNA. Within this sample are some 1.5 million clones, with 98% of them counted one time only. The top ten constitute roughly 0.45% of the sample.

The donors were healthy, HIV-negative adults with no recently reported acute infections or vaccinations. Every donor was a Caucasian adult residing in Nashville, Tennessee, USA. CD4+ T cells were enriched by magnetic negative selection, after which naive cells were positively selected on CD45RA and the negative fraction was taken as the memory subset. After blood collection by leukapheresis, PBMCs were isolated using Ficoll-Histopaque density gradient centrifugation and then cryopreserved in the vapor phase of liquid nitrogen. Analytical flow cytometry was used to check the purity and quantity of each magnetically sorted T cell population. Genomic DNA was isolated from every sorted fraction and measured by UV absorbance on a Nanodrop 2000c. Trimming removed 1 base from V and 3 bases from J, leaving 7 bases between the germline ends. Via the germline V gene (reference sequence), CDR1 is SEHNR and CDR2 FQNEAQ. The cysteine opens and the phenylalanine closes a CDR3 of 14 amino acids. Only the CDR3 region is kept as DNA, spanning 42 bases read in frame from base 1.

This receptor was obtained from a man aged 25 to 40 in good health. The V and J genes are TRBV7-9 and TRBJ1-5; possibly the D gene is TRBD1, per 5 matching bases. The source material was naive CD4+ T cells sorted from blood. What this sample's cell subset or site label stands for: CD45RA+ positively selected. The CDR3 protein: CASSLGGLNQPQHF. The sequence in DNA is TGTGCCAGCAGCTTAGGGGGCCTCAATCAGCCCCAGCATTTT.